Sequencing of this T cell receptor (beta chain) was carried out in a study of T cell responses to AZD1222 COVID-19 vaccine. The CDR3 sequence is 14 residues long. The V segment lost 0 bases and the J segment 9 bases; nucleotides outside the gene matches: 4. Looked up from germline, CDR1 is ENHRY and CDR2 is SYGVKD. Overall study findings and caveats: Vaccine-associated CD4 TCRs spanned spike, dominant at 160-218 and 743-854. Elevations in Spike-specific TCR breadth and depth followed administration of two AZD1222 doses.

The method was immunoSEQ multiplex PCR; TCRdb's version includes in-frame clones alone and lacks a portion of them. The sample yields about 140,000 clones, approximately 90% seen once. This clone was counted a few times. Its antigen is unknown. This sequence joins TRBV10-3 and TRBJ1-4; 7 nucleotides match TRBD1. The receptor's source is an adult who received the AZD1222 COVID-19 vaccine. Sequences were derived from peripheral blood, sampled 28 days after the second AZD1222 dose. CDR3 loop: CAISESTGRQKLFF. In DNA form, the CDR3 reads TGTGCCATCAGTGAGTCGACAGGGAGGCAAAAACTGTTTTTT.